This T cell receptor beta chain was profiled in a study of molecular identifiers for immune sequencing clone quantification. TCRdb called the PCR reads again in MiXCR, with one record for every CDR3 protein. The repertoire includes roughly 100,000 distinct CDR3 sequences, under 40% of them detected once, and over 8% sits in the top ten. Germline V gene data show CDR1 as MGHRA and CDR2 as YSYEKL. The trim removed 1 base at V and 2 bases at J, leaving 11 bases unmatched. The CDR3 loop spans 17 amino acids. The receptor's source is a human donor in good health. Some libraries in this study had Jurkat cell RNA spiked in. The chain uses TRBV4-1 and TRBJ2-7; 7 bases match TRBD1. Sequencing was carried out using naive CD8+ T cells from blood, with Jurkat cell RNA spiked in. The subset denotes: FACS-sorted CD8+CD4-CCR7+CD45RA+ naive T cells. CDR3 loop: CASSQGYPGTATYEQYF. DNA of the CDR3: TGCGCCAGCAGCCAAGGTTACCCCGGGACAGCAACCTACGAGCAGTACTTC.